This TCR beta chain is drawn from a study of shared clonotypes between healthy human individuals. Study-level background: A couple of women and a few men aged 18 to 49 served as donors. Study-wide results and limits: Sample collection involved blood only; tissue repertoires are likely different.

In the authors' workflow: From ImmunoSEQ came sequences covering only the junction and carrying no quality scores, so filtering differed. The method was immunoSEQ multiplex PCR; TCRdb's version includes in-frame clones alone and lacks a portion of them. The V and J calls and clone size were taken over from that table, and D and trimming were inferred from the DNA. The data contain hundreds of thousands of clones, roughly 80% of them singletons. Comment on this clone: As yet, its antigen is unknown.

The germline V gene encodes CDR1 SGHRS and CDR2 YFSETQ. This CDR3 comprises 14 residues. Trimming pared 4 bases from V and 8 bases from J, leaving 18 bases between. Genomic DNA for unsorted samples was obtained from 70 million to 100 million PBMCs. The chain links TRBV5-1 to TRBJ1-2; weak D call: TRBD1 (6 bases). Material: PBMCs. This TCR was recovered from a woman aged 40 to 49 in good health. Some clones in this sample may be carry-over from other donors' samples. CDR3 loop: CASSRDPTGFGYTF. As DNA, the CDR3 is TGCGCCAGCAGCCGGGACCCTACAGGGTTCGGCTACACCTTC.